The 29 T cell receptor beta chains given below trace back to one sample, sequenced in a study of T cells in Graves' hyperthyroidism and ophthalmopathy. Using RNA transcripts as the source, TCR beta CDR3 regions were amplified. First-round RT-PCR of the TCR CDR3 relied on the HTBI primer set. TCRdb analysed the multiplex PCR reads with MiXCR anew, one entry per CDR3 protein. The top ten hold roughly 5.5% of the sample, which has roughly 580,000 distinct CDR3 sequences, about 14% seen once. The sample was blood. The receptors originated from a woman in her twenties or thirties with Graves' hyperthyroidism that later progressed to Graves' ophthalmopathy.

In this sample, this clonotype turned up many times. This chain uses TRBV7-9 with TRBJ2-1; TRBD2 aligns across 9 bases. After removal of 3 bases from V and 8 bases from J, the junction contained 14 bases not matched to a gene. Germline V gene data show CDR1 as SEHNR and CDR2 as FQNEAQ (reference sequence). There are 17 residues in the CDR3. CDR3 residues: CASSFPTRAGGRDEQFF. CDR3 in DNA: TGTGCCAGCAGCTTCCCTACGCGCGCTGGCGGGAGGGATGAGCAGTTCTTC.

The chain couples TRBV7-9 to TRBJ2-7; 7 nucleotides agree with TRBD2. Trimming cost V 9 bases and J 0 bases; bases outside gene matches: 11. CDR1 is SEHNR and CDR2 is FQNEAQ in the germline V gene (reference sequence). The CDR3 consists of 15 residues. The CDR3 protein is CASQSYSGNSYEQYF. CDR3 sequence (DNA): TGTGCCAGTCAATCCTACAGCGGGAACTCCTACGAGCAGTACTTC.

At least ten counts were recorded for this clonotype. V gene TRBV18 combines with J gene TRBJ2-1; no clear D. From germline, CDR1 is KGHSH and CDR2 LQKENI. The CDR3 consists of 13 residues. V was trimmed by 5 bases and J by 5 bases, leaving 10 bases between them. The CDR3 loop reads CASSSWVDNEQFF. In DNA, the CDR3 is TGTGCCAGCTCATCCTGGGTCGACAATGAGCAGTTCTTC.

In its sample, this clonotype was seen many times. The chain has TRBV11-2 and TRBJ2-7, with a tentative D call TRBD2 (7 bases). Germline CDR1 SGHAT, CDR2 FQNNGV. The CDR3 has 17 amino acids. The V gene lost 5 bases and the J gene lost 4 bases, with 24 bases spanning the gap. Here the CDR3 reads CASSPGGAFSKWYEQYF. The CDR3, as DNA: TGTGCCAGCAGCCCGGGGGGCGCCTTCTCTAAGTGGTACGAGCAGTACTTC. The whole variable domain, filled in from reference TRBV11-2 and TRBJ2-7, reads EAGVAQSPRYKIIEKRQSVAFWCNPISGHATLYWYQQILGQGPKLLIQFQNNGVVDDSQLPKDRFSAERLKGVDSTLKIQPAKLEDSAVYLCASSPGGAFSKWYEQYFGPGTRLTVT.

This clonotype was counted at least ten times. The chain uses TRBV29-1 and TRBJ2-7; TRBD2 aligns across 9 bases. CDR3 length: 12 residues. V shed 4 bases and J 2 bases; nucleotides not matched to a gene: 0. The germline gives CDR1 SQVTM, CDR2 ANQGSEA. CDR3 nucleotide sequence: TGCAGCGTTGCTAGCGGGACCTACGAGCAGTACTTC. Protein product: CSVASGTYEQYF.

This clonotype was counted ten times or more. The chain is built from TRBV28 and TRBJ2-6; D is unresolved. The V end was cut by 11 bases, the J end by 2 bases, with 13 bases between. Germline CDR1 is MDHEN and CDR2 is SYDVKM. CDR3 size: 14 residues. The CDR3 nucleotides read TGTGCCTGTTTGAGTGGAACTGGGGCCAACGTCCTGACTTTC. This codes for CACLSGTGANVLTF.

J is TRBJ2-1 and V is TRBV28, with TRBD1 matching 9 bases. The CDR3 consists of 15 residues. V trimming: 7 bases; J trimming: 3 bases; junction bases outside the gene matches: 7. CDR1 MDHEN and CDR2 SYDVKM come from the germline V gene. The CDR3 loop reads CASNPGDRDYNEQFF. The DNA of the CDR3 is TGTGCCAGCAACCCGGGGGACAGGGACTACAATGAGCAGTTCTTC.

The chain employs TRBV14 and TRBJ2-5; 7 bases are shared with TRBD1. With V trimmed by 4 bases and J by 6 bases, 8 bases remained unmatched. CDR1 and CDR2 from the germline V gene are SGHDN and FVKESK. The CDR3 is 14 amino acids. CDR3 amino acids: CASSPTGAGKTQYF. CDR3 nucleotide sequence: TGTGCCAGCAGCCCAACAGGGGCAGGGAAGACCCAGTACTTC.

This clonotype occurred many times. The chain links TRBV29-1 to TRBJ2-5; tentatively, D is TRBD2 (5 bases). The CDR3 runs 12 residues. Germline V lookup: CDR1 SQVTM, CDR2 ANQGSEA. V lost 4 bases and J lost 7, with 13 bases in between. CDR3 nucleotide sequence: TGCAGCGTTGCAGCCCCAGAGGGGACCCAGTACTTC. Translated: CSVAAPEGTQYF. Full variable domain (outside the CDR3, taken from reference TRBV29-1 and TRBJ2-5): SAVISQKPSRDICQRGTSLTIQCQVDSQVTMMFWYRQQPGQSLTLIATANQGSEATYESGFVIDKFPISRPNLTFSTLTVSNMSPEDSSIYLCSVAAPEGTQYFGPGTRLLVL.

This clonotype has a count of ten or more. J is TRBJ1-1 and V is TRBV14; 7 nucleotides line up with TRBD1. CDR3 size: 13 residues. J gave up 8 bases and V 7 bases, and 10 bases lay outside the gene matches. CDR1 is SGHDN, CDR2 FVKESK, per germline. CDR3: CASTPRGGVEAFF. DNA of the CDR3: TGTGCCAGCACCCCCAGGGGGGGAGTAGAAGCTTTCTTT. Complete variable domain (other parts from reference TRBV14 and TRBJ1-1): EAGVTQFPSHSVIEKGQTVTLRCDPISGHDNLYWYRRVMGKEIKFLLHFVKESKQDESGMPNNRFLAERTGGTYSTLKVQPAELEDSGVYFCASTPRGGVEAFFGQGTRLTVV.

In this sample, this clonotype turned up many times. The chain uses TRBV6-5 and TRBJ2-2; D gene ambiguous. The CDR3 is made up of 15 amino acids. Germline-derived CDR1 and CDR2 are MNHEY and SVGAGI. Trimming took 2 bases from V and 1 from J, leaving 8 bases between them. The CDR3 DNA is TGTGCCAGCAGTTACGGGGTACTGAACACCGGGGAGCTGTTTTTT. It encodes CASSYGVLNTGELFF.

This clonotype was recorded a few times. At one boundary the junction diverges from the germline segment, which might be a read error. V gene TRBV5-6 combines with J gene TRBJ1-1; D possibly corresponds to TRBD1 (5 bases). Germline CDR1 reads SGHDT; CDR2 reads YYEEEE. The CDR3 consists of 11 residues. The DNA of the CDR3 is TGTGCCAGCAGCTTGGGGGGGGAAGCTTCCTTT. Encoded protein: CASSLGGEASF. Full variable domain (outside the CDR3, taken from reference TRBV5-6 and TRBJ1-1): DAGVTQSPTHLIKTRGQQVTLRCSPKSGHDTVSWYQQALGQGPQFIFQYYEEEERQRGNFPDRFSGHQFPNYSSELNVNALLLGDSALYLCASSLGGEASFGQGTRLTVV.

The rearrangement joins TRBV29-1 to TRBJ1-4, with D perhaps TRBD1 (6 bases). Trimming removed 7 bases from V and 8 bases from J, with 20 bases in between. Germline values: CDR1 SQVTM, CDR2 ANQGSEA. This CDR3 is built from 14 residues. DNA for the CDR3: TGCAGCGGGCCCCGCGACAGGTTTAGGGAAAAACTGTTTTTT. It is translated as CSGPRDRFREKLFF.

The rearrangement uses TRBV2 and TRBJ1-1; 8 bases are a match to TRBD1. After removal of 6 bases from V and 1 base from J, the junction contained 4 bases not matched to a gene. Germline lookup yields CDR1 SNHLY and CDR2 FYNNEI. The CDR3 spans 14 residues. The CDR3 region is CASRAGGANTEAFF. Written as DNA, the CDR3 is TGTGCCAGCAGGGCAGGGGGCGCGAACACTGAAGCTTTCTTT.

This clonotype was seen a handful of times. CDR3 sequence: CASSYFRPGGTGELFF. The CDR3 DNA reads as TGTGCCAGCAGTTACTTCAGGCCCGGGGGCACCGGGGAGCTGTTTTTT. The rearrangement joins TRBV6-5 to TRBJ2-2, with D perhaps matching TRBD2 (6 bases). V lost 1 base to trimming and J lost 4 bases, with 13 bases between them. Germline loops: CDR1 MNHEY, CDR2 SVGAGI. The CDR3 is 16 residues long.

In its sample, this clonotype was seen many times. CDR3 nucleotides: TGTGCCAGCACCCTCGGCTGGTACAATGAGCAGTTCTTC. Translation gives CASTLGWYNEQFF. The chain joins TRBV7-2 to TRBJ2-1, with no clear D. The CDR3 contains 13 residues. The germline gives CDR1 SGHTA, CDR2 FQGNSA. V shed 7 bases and J shed 4 bases, with 11 bases lying between them.

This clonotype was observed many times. CDR3 DNA: TGTGCCAGCAGTTACTCGAGGGCGGGTAACACAGATACGCAGTATTTT. Residues: CASSYSRAGNTDTQYF. The chain carries TRBV6-5 and TRBJ2-3; D is possibly TRBD2 (5 bases). Trimming removed 0 bases from V and 2 bases from J, with 12 bases in between. This CDR3 contains 16 residues. Germline CDR1 MNHEY, CDR2 SVGAGI.

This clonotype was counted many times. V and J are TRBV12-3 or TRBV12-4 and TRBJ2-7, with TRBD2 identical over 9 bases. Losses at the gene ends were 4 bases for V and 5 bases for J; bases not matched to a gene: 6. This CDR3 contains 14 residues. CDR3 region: CASSSGTSLNEQYF. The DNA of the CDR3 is TGTGCCAGCAGTTCCGGGACTAGCCTTAACGAGCAGTACTTC.

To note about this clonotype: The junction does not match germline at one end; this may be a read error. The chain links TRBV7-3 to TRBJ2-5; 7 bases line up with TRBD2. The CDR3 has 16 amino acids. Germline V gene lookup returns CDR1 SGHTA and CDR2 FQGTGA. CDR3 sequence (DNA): TGCGCCAGCAGCAAAGACAGCGGGGCTATTGCGGAGACCCAGTACTTC. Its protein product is CASSKDSGAIAETQYF.

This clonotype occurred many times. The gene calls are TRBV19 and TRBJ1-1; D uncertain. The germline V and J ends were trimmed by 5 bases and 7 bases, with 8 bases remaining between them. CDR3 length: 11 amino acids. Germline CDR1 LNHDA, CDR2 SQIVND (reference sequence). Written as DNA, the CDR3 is TGTGCCAGTAGTGCCAGTTATGAAGCTTTCTTT. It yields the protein CASSASYEAFF.

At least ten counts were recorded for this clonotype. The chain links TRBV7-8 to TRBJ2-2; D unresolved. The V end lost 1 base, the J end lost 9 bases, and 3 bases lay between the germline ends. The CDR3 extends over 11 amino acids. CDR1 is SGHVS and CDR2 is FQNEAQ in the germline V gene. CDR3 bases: TGTGCCAGCAGCTTAGACTGGGAGCTGTTTTTT. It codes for CASSLDWELFF.

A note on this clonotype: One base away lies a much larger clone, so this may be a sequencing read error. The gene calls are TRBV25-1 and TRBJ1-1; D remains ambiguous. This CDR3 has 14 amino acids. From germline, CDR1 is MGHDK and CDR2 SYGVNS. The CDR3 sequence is CTSSSAASVTEAFF. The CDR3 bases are TGTACCAGCAGTTCCGCCGCCTCCGTCACTGAAGCTTTCTTT.

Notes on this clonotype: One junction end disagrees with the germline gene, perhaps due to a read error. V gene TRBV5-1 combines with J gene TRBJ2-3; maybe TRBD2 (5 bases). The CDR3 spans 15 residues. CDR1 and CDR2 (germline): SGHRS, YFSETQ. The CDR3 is CASSLGAGGTDAQYF. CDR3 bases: TGCGCCAGCAGCTTGGGGGCGGGCGGCACAGATGCGCAGTATTTT.

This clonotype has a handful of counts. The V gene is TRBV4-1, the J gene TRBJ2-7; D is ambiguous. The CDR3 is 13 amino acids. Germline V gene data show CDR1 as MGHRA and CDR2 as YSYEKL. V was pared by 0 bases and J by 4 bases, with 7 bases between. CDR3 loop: CASSQDMGYEQYF. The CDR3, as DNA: TGCGCCAGCAGCCAAGATATGGGGTACGAGCAGTACTTC.

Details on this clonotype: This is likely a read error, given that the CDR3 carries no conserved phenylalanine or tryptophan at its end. DNA for the CDR3: TGTGCCTGGAGTGTTGGAGGGGGTGCAGTAGGGGAGACCCAGTACTTA. The encoded protein is CAWSVGGGAVGETQYL. The chain uses TRBV30 and TRBJ2-5, with D perhaps given as TRBD1 or TRBD2 (6 bases each). With 0 bases removed from V and 5 bases from J, the gap between germline ends came to 19 bases. The CDR3 contains 16 residues. The germline gives CDR1 GTSNPN, CDR2 SVGIG (reference sequence).

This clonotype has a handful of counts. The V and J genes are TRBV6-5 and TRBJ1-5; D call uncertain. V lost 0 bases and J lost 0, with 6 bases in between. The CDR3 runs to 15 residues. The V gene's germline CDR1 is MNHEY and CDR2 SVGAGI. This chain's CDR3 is CASSYSSVSNQPQHF. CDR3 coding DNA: TGTGCCAGCAGTTACTCATCAGTTAGCAATCAGCCCCAGCATTTT.

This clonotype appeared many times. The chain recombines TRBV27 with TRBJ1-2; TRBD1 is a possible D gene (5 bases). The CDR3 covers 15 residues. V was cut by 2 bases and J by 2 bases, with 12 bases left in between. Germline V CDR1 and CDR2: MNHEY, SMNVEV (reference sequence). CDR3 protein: CASSLGAGLNYGYTF. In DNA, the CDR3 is TGTGCCAGCAGTTTAGGCGCAGGGTTGAACTATGGCTACACCTTC.

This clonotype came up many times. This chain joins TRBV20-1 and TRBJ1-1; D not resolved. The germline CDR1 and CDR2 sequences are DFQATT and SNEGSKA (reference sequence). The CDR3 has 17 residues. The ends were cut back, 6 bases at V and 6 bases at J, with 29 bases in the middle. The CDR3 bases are TGCAGTGCCTTATTTCGGGTAGTACAGACTGGCGGGGCTGAAGCTTTCTTT. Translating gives CSALFRVVQTGGAEAFF.

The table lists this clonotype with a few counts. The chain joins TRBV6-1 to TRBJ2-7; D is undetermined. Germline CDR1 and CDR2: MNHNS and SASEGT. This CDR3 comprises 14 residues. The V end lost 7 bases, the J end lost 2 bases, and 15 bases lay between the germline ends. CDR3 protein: CASTHTVGTYEQYF. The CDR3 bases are TGTGCCAGCACCCACACCGTTGGCACCTACGAGCAGTACTTC.